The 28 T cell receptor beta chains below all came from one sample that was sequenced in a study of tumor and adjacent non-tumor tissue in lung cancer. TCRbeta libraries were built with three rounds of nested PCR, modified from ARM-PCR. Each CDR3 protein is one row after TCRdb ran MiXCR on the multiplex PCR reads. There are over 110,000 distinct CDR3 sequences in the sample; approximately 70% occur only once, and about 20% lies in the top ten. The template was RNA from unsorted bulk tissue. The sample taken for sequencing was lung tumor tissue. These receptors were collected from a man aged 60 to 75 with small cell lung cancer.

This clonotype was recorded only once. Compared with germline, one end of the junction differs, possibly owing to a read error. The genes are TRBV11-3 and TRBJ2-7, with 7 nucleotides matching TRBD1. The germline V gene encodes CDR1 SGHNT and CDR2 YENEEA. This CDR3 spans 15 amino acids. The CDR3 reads CTSSTNRGPSYEQYF. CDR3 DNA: TGTACCAGCAGCACAAATAGGGGGCCGTCCTACGAGCAGTACTTC.

CDR3 residues: CASSLIQGDTDTQYF. CDR3 coding DNA: TGTGCCAGCAGCTTGATCCAGGGAGACACAGATACGCAGTATTTT. The chain links TRBV5-4 to TRBJ2-3, with D possibly called TRBD1 or TRBD2 (5 bases each). The CDR3 sequence is 15 residues long. In germline, CDR1 is SGHNT, CDR2 YYREEE (reference sequence). Trimming took off 1 base at V and 2 bases at J, with 11 bases between the two ends. The whole variable domain, filled in from reference TRBV5-4 and TRBJ2-3, reads ETGVTQSPTHLIKTRGQQVTLRCSSQSGHNTVSWYQQALGQGPQFIFQYYREEENGRGNFPPRFSGLQFPNYSSELNVNALELDDSALYLCASSLIQGDTDTQYFGPGTRLTVL.

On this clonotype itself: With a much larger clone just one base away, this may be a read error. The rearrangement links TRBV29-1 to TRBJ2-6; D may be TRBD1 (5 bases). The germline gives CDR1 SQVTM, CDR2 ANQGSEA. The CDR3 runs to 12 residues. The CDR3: CGAISGANVLIF. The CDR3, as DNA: TGCGGGGCTATCTCTGGGGCCAACGTCCTGATTTTC.

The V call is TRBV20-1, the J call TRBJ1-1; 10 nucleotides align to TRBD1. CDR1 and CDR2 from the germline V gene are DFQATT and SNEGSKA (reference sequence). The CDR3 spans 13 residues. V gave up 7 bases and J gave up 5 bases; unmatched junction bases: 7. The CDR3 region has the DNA TGCAGTGTTCCGGGACAGGGGAGGACTGAAGCTTTCTTT. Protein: CSVPGQGRTEAFF.

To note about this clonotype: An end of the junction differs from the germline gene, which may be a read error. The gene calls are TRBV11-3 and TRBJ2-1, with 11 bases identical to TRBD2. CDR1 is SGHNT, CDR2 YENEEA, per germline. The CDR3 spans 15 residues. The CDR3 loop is CATSPRSSGRAEQFF. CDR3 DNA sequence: TGTGCCACCAGCCCCCGGAGTAGCGGGAGGGCTGAGCAGTTCTTC.

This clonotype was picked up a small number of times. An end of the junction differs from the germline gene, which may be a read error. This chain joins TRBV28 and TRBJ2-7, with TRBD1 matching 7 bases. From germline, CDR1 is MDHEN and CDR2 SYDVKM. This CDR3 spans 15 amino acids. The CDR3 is CASSRPRDRSYEQYF. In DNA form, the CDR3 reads TGTGCCAGCAGCCGACCCCGGGACAGATCCTACGAGCAATACTTC.

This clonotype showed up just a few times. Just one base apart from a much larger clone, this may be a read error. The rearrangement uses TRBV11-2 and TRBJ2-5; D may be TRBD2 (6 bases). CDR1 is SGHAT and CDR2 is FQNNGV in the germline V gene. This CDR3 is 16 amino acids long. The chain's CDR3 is CASSFPKGGRKEAQYF. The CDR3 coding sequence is TGTGCCAGCAGCTTTCCCAAGGGAGGCAGAAAAGAGGCCCAGTACTTC.

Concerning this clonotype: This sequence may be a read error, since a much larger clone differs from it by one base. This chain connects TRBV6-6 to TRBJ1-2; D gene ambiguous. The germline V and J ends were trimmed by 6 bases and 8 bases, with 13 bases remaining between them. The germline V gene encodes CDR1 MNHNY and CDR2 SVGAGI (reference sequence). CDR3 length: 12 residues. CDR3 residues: CASRFGKEGYTF. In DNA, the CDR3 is TGTGCCAGCAGGTTCGGGAAGGAAGGCTACACCTTC.

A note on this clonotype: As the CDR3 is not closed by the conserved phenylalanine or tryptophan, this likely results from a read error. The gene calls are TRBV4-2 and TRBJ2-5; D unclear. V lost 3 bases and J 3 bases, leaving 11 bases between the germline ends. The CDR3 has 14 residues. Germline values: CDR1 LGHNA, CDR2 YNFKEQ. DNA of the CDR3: TGTGCCAGCAGCCAGCCTGACCACAAAGAGACCCAGTACTCC. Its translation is CASSQPDHKETQYS.

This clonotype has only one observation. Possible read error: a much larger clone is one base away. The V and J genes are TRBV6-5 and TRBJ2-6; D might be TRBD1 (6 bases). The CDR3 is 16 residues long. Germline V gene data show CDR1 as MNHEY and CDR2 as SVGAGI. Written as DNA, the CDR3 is TGTGCCAGCAGTTACTCGTTCGAAATGGGGGCCAACGCCCTGACTTTC. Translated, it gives CASSYSFEMGANALTF.

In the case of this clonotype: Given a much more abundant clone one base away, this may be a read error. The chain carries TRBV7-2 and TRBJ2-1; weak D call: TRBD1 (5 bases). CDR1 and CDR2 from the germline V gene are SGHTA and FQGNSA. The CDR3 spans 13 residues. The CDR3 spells CVSSLDSFNEQFF. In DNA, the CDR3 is TGTGTCAGCAGCTTAGACAGTTTCAATGAGCAGTTCTTC.

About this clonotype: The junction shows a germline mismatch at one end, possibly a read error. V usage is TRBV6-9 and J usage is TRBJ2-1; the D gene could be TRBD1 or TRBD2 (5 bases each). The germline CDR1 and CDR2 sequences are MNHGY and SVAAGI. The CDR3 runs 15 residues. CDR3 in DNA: TGTGCTAGCAGTTCCGGGTCCAGGGAGAACAATGATCAGTTCTTC. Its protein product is CASSSGSRENNDQFF.

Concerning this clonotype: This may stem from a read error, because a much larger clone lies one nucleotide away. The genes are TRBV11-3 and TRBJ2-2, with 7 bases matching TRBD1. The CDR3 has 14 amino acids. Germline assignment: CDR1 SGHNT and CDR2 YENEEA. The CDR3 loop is CVSSRTGVAGELFF. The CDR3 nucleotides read TGTGTCAGCAGCCGCACAGGGGTGGCCGGGGAGCTGTTTTTT.

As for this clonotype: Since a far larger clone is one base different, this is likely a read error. CDR3 in DNA: TGCAGTGCTAGAGCCGGTGGCGAGACCCGGTACTTC. It yields the protein CSARAGGETRYF. The chain recombines TRBV20-1 with TRBJ2-5; D call uncertain. Germline V gene sequence: CDR1 DFQATT, CDR2 SNEGSKA (reference sequence). The CDR3 length is 12 residues.

CDR3 sequence (DNA): TGTGCCAGCAGTTTAGTGGGCCGGCAAGCAACTAATGAAAAACTGTTTTTT. Residues: CASSLVGRQATNEKLFF. The rearrangement links TRBV12-3 or TRBV12-4 to TRBJ1-4, with D unresolved. V lost 1 base to trimming and J lost 0 bases, with 12 bases between them. CDR3 length equals 17 residues.

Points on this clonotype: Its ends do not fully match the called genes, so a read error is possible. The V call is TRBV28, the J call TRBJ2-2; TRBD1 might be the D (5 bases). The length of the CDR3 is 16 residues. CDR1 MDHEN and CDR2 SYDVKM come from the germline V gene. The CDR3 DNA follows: TGTGCCAGCATCCCCGACAGATTTTTTAACACCAGGGAGCTGTTTTTT. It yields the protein CASIPDRFFNTRELFF. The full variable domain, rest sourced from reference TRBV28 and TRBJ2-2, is DVKVTQSSRYLVKRTGEKVFLECVQDMDHENMFWYRQDPGLGLRLIYFSYDVKMKEKGDIPEGYSVSREKKERFSLILESASTNQTSMYLCASIPDRFFNTRELFFGEGSRLTVL.

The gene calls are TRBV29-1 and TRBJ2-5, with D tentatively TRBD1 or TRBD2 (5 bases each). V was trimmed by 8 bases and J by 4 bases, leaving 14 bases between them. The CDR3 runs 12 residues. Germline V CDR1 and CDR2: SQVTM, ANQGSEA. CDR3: CSTERGIETQYF. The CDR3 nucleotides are TGCAGCACCGAGAGGGGTATAGAGACCCAGTACTTC.

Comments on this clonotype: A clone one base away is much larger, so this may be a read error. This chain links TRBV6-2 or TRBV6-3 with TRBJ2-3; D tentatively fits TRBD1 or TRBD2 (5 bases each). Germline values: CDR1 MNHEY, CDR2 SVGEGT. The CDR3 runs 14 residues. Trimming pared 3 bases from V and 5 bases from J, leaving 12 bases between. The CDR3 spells CASSYRDGIDTQYF. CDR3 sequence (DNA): TGTGCCAGCAGTTATCGGGACGGCATAGATACGCAGTATTTT.

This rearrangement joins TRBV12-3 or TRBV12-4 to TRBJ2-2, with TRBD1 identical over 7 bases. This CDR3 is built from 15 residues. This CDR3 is CISSFSGTVTGELFF. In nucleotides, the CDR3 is TGTATCAGCAGTTTCTCTGGGACAGTCACCGGGGAGCTGTTTTTT.

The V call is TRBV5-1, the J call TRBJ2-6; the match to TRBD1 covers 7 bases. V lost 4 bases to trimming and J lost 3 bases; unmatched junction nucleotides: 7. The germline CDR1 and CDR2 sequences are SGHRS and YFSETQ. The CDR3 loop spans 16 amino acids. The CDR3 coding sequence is TGCGCCAGCAGCGAAGGAACAGGGGATGGGGCCAACGTCCTGACTTTC. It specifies CASSEGTGDGANVLTF.

CDR3 bases: TGCAGTGCTAAAGACCCCTCGGGGAGACCGAATACTGAAGCTTTCTTT. Translation gives CSAKDPSGRPNTEAFF. The J gene is TRBJ1-1, the V gene TRBV20-1; no clear D gene. The V and J ends lost 4 bases and 5 bases respectively, with 23 bases between them. The CDR3 length is 16 residues. CDR1 and CDR2 from the germline V gene are DFQATT and SNEGSKA (reference sequence).

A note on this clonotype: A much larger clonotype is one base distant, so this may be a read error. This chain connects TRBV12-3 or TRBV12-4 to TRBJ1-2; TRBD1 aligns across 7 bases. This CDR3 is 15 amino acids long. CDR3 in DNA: TGTACCAGCAGTTTAGGGGGCAGGAGGTGGGATGGCTACACCTTC. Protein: CTSSLGGRRWDGYTF.

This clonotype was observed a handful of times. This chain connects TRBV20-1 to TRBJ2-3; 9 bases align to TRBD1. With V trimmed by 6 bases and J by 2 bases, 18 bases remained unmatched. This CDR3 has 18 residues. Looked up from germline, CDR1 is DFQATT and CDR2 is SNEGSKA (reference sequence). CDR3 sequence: CSAQYTGTGSPSTDTQYF. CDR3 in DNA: TGCAGTGCCCAATACACCGGGACAGGGAGTCCATCCACAGATACGCAGTATTTT.

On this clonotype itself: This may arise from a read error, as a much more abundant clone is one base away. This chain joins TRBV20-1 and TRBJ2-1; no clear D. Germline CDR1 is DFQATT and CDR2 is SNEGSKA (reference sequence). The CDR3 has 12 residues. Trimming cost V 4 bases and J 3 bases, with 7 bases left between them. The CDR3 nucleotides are TGCAGTGCTAAGGCAAGCTACAATGAGCAGTTCTTC. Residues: CSAKASYNEQFF.

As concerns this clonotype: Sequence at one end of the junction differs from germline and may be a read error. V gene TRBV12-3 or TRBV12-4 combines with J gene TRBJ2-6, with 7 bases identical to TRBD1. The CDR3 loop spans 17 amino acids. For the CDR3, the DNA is TGTGCCAGCAGCAAAGGGACAGCCTACCCTGGGGCCAACGTCCTGATTTTC. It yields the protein CASSKGTAYPGANVLIF.

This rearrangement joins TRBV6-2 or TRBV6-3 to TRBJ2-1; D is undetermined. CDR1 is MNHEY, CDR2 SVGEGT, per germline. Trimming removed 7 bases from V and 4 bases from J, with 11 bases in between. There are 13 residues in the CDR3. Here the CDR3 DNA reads TGTGCCAGCAATACTGGTCCTTACAATGAGCAGTTCTTC. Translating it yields CASNTGPYNEQFF.

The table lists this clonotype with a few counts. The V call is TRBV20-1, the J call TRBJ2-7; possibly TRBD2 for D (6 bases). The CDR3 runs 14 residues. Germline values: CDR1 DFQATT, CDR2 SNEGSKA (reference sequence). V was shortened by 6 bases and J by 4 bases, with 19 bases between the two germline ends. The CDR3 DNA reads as TGCAGTGCCCCGGGCGGGGCGAATGGTTACGAGCAGTACTTC. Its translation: CSAPGGANGYEQYF.

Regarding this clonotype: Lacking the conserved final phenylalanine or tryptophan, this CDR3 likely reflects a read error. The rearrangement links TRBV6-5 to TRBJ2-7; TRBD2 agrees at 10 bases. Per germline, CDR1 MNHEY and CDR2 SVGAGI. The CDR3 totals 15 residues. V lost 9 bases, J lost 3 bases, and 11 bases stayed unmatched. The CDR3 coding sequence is TGTGCCAGTAGGGGGGGACTAGCGCCAGGCTACGAGCAGTACATC. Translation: CASRGGLAPGYEQYI.